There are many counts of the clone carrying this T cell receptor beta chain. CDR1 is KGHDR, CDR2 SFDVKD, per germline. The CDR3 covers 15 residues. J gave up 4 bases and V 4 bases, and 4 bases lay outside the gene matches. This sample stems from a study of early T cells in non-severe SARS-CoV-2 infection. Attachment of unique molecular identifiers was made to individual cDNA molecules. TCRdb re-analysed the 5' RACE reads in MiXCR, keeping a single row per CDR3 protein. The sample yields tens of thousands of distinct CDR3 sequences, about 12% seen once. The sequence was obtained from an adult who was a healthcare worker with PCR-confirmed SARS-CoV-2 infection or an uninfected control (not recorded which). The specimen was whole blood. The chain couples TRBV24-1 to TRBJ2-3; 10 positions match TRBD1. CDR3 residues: CATSERQGAADTQYF. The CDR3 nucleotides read TGTGCCACCAGTGAGCGACAGGGGGCCGCAGATACGCAGTATTTT.